The rows below give T cell receptor beta chains drawn from one sample of a study of blood T cell repertoires in COVID-19. TCRdb's table, derived via immunoSEQ multiplex PCR, lists solely in-frame clones and lacks some. The table includes around 280,000 clones, approximately 86% detected once. Sequencing was done on a sample of peripheral blood. These receptors were taken from a young woman who had recovered from COVID-19. Each CDR3 is given with its conserved first and last residue. The order of the fields is J gene, V gene, D gene, clone size, CDR3 DNA, CDR3 protein. A D gene is named only where the DNA matches it firmly. Expanded clones get a size class; other rows say once, few or many, or leave the size out.

J: TRBJ1-2; V: TRBV5-1; D: .; size: few; DNA: TGCGCCAGCAGCTTGCAAGGACAGCCCCATGGCTACACCTTC; CDR3: CASSLQGQPHGYTF
J: TRBJ2-3; V: TRBV18; D: TRBD1; size: .; DNA: TGTGCCAGCGCTAGGACAGGGAGCACAGATACGCAGTATTTT; CDR3: CASARTGSTDTQYF
J: TRBJ2-7; V: TRBV18; D: .; size: once; DNA: TGTGCCAGCTCTCGGGACTCGGACGAGCAGTACTTC; CDR3: CASSRDSDEQYF
J: TRBJ1-5; V: TRBV27; D: .; size: .; DNA: TGTGCCAGCAGTTTAAGGGCGGCCAGGGTCGACCAGCCCCAGCATTTT; CDR3: CASSLRAARVDQPQHF
J: TRBJ2-7; V: TRBV5-1; D: TRBD2; size: .; DNA: TGCGCCAGCAGCTCTCTAGCGGGGGGCGCCTACGAGCAGTACTTC; CDR3: CASSSLAGGAYEQYF
J: TRBJ1-2; V: TRBV4-3; D: .; size: .; DNA: TGCGCCAGCAGCCCCCAAGACGGGGGTGGGGACTATGGCTACACCTTC; CDR3: CASSPQDGGGDYGYTF
J: TRBJ2-7; V: TRBV27; D: TRBD2; size: once; DNA: TGTGCCACCGGAGCGGGAGGTATCTACGAGCAGTACTTC; CDR3: CATGAGGIYEQYF
J: TRBJ2-7; V: TRBV29-1; D: .; size: .; DNA: TGCAGCGTTGCCGGGGCGGGAAGAAATCTGCGTGAGCAGTACTTC; CDR3: CSVAGAGRNLREQYF
J: TRBJ1-5; V: TRBV30; D: .; size: once; DNA: TGTGCCTGGGGGACGGGGGGGAGCAATCAGCCCCAGCATTTT; CDR3: CAWGTGGSNQPQHF
J: TRBJ1-2; V: TRBV9; D: .; size: .; DNA: TGTGCCAGCAGCCCCCGCGGGGTTGGAGGCTACACCTTC; CDR3: CASSPRGVGGYTF
J: TRBJ2-5; V: TRBV5-1; D: .; size: .; DNA: TGCGCCAGCAGCCCGAACCCAGGGGGGTTGCAAGAGACCCAGTACTTC; CDR3: CASSPNPGGLQETQYF
J: TRBJ1-4; V: TRBV25-1; D: TRBD1; size: .; DNA: TGTGCCAGCAGTGAACCCCCTCGACAGGGGGTTAATGAAAAACTGTTTTTT; CDR3: CASSEPPRQGVNEKLFF
J: TRBJ1-1; V: TRBV5-5; D: TRBD1; size: .; DNA: TGTGCCAGCAGCACCGTGGACAGGGGGAATGGAGCTTTCTTT; CDR3: CASSTVDRGNGAFF
J: TRBJ2-1; V: TRBV21-1; D: .; size: .; DNA: TGTGCCAGCAGCCAGACGGGAGGGGTATCCTACAATGAGCAGTTCTTC; CDR3: CASSQTGGVSYNEQFF
J: TRBJ2-1; V: TRBV18; D: .; size: .; DNA: TGTGCCAGCTCACCCCCCGCCAGGAAAATAAAGATCGATGAGCAGTTCTTC; CDR3: CASSPPARKIKIDEQFF
J: TRBJ2-7; V: TRBV6-5; D: TRBD1; size: .; DNA: TGTGCCAGCAGTAACCACCGGGACAGGACCTACGAGCAGTACTTC; CDR3: CASSNHRDRTYEQYF
J: TRBJ1-5; V: TRBV24-1; D: .; size: .; DNA: TGTGCCACCAGTGATTCGTGGGAGTACGATCAGCCCCAGCATTTT; CDR3: CATSDSWEYDQPQHF
J: TRBJ1-5; V: TRBV29-1; D: .; size: .; DNA: TGCAGCGCCAGGGTTAGCAATCAGCCCCAGCATTTT; CDR3: CSARVSNQPQHF
J: TRBJ2-1; V: TRBV9; D: .; size: .; DNA: TGTGCCAGCAGCGCCTCGACTAGAACGGCTGAGCAGTTCTTC; CDR3: CASSASTRTAEQFF
J: TRBJ2-1; V: TRBV14; D: TRBD2; size: .; DNA: TGTGCCAGGGGACTAGCGGAACTTTACAATGAGCAGTTCTTC; CDR3: CARGLAELYNEQFF
J: TRBJ2-5; V: TRBV9; D: TRBD1; size: .; DNA: TGTGCCAGCAGCGTAGGACAGGGGGTGGTTGAGACCCAGTACTTC; CDR3: CASSVGQGVVETQYF
J: TRBJ1-5; V: TRBV19; D: .; size: .; DNA: TGTGCCAGTACACTCGGGCGGGGAATTAATCAGCCCCAGCATTTT; CDR3: CASTLGRGINQPQHF
J: TRBJ2-1; V: TRBV28; D: TRBD2; size: few; DNA: TGTGCCAGCAGAAATAGGGGCGCGGGCGTCGGGACTAGCGGGAGGGGGTTCTACAATGAGCAGTTCTTC; CDR3: CASRNRGAGVGTSGRGFYNEQFF
J: TRBJ2-5; V: TRBV11-3; D: TRBD1; size: .; DNA: TGTGCCAGCAGCCCGGGACAGCAAGAGACCCAGTACTTC; CDR3: CASSPGQQETQYF
J: TRBJ1-1; V: TRBV30; D: .; size: few; DNA: TGTGCCTGGACCCCGGGACTCAAGAACACTGAAGCTTTCTTT; CDR3: CAWTPGLKNTEAFF
J: TRBJ1-1; V: TRBV19; D: TRBD1; size: .; DNA: TGTGCCACCAGGACAGGGAACACTGAAGCTTTCTTT; CDR3: CATRTGNTEAFF
J: TRBJ2-7; V: TRBV6-1; D: .; size: few; DNA: TGTGCCAGCAGTGACGGGGGAAGACAGGGCTACTTC; CDR3: CASSDGGRQGYF
J: TRBJ2-7; V: TRBV5-5; D: .; size: .; DNA: TGTGCCAGCAGCTTGGGAATCGATGACAAGTTC; CDR3: CASSLGIDDKF
J: TRBJ1-5; V: TRBV10-3; D: .; size: .; DNA: TGTGCCATCACTGACCGGGGAGATCAGCCCCAGCATTTT; CDR3: CAITDRGDQPQHF
J: TRBJ2-1; V: TRBV10-3; D: TRBD1; size: .; DNA: TGTGCCACCTCGACAGGGGATTTCTACAATGAGCAGTTCTTC; CDR3: CATSTGDFYNEQFF
J: TRBJ2-1; V: TRBV7-9; D: .; size: once; DNA: TGTGCCAGCAGCTTAGTGCCCATTGTAGGCAGGATTCTCTACAATGAGCAGTTCTTC; CDR3: CASSLVPIVGRILYNEQFF
J: TRBJ1-1; V: TRBV11-3; D: .; size: .; DNA: TGTGCCAGCAGCTTACGGGGGGACACTGAAGCTTTCTTT; CDR3: CASSLRGDTEAFF
J: TRBJ2-7; V: TRBV2; D: .; size: .; DNA: TGTGCCAGCAGGCCGGACAGCCTCTACGAGCAGTACTTC; CDR3: CASRPDSLYEQYF
J: TRBJ2-7; V: TRBV10-3; D: TRBD1; size: .; DNA: TGTGCCATCAGTGCCCCCGGTAGGGGGCACGAGCAGTACTTC; CDR3: CAISAPGRGHEQYF
J: TRBJ2-1; V: TRBV27; D: TRBD2; size: .; DNA: TGTGCCAGCAGTGGGGGGACTAGCGCCAATGAGCAGTTCTTC; CDR3: CASSGGTSANEQFF
J: TRBJ1-1; V: TRBV7-2; D: .; size: .; DNA: TGTGCCAGCAGCCCCCGGGCAGGGATGTTGGACACTGAAGCTTTCTTT; CDR3: CASSPRAGMLDTEAFF
J: TRBJ2-5; V: TRBV3-1/TRBV3-2; D: .; size: few; DNA: TGTGCCAGCAGCCAAGATAAAGAGACCCAGTACTTC; CDR3: CASSQDKETQYF
J: TRBJ2-7; V: TRBV5-1; D: TRBD2; size: .; DNA: TGCGCCAGCAGGGCTAGCGGGACTAACTACGAGCAGTACTTC; CDR3: CASRASGTNYEQYF
J: TRBJ1-5; V: TRBV24-1; D: .; size: .; DNA: TGTGCCACCAGTGAGGGGGGGCATCAGCCCCAGCATTTT; CDR3: CATSEGGHQPQHF
J: TRBJ2-3; V: TRBV4-1; D: .; size: .; DNA: TGCGCCAGCAGCCAAGAGTACGGAGCGGTGATCACAGATACGCAGTATTTT; CDR3: CASSQEYGAVITDTQYF
J: TRBJ2-7; V: TRBV10-3; D: TRBD1; size: .; DNA: TGTGCCATCAGTGGAGGGACAGACAACTATTCCTCCTACGAGCAGTACTTC; CDR3: CAISGGTDNYSSYEQYF
J: TRBJ2-1; V: TRBV29-1; D: TRBD2; size: .; DNA: TGCAGCGTTGAAGACCCGGACGCCCCGTGGGCTAGCGGTTACAATGAGCAGTTCTTC; CDR3: CSVEDPDAPWASGYNEQFF
J: TRBJ2-5; V: TRBV5-4; D: TRBD1; size: .; DNA: TGTGCCAGCAGCTTAAGACAGGGGATGCAAGAGACCCAGTACTTC; CDR3: CASSLRQGMQETQYF
J: TRBJ2-7; V: TRBV18; D: .; size: few; DNA: TGTGCCAGCTCACCGGCTATAGCTGTTTCCCACGAGCAGTACTTC; CDR3: CASSPAIAVSHEQYF
J: TRBJ2-7; V: TRBV7-9; D: .; size: .; DNA: TGTGCCAGCAGTGCCGGGACCTACGAGCAGTACTTC; CDR3: CASSAGTYEQYF
J: TRBJ2-2; V: TRBV7-9; D: .; size: .; DNA: TGTGCCAGCAGCGCCTACAGCACCGGGGAGCTGTTTTTT; CDR3: CASSAYSTGELFF
J: TRBJ2-3; V: TRBV14; D: TRBD1; size: .; DNA: TGTGCCAGCAGCCAAGATCTACCAGGGGGTAACACAGATACGCAGTATTTT; CDR3: CASSQDLPGGNTDTQYF
J: TRBJ2-6; V: TRBV5-4; D: .; size: .; DNA: TGTGCCAGCAGCCCAGAGACTTCGCTCCCCCCTGGGGCCAACGTCCTGACTTTC; CDR3: CASSPETSLPPGANVLTF
J: TRBJ2-6; V: TRBV4-3; D: .; size: .; DNA: TGCGCCAGCAGCCACCCCCCCGTCTCTGGGGCCAACGTCCTGACTTTC; CDR3: CASSHPPVSGANVLTF
J: TRBJ1-5; V: TRBV18; D: TRBD1; size: .; DNA: TGTGCCAGCTCGCGACAGGGGGCTAGCAATCAGCCCCAGCATTTT; CDR3: CASSRQGASNQPQHF
J: TRBJ2-2; V: TRBV4-2; D: .; size: .; DNA: TGTGCCAGCAGCCAAGATGTCGTTGGCAGACACAACACCGGGGAGCTGTTTTTT; CDR3: CASSQDVVGRHNTGELFF
J: TRBJ1-6; V: TRBV2; D: TRBD1; size: .; DNA: TGTGCCGGGGGGGGGACAGGAAGCTCCTATAATTCACCCCTCCACTTT; CDR3: CAGGGTGSSYNSPLHF